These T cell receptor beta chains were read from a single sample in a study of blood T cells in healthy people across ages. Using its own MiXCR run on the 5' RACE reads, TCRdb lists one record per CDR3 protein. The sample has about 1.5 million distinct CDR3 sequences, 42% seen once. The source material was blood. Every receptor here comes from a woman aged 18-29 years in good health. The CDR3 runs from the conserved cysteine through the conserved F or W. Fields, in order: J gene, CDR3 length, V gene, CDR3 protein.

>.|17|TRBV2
CASSESPSGSITYEQYF
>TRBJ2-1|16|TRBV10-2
CASSESISGTWNEQFF
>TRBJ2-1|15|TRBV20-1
CSARKLAGAYNEQFF
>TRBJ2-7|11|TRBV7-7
CASGFPYEQYF
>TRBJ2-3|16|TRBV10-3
CAISESGTHSTDTQYF
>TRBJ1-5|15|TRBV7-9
CASSKGGLSNQPQHF
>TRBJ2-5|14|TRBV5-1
CASSFTRGEETQYF
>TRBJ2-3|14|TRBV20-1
CSAREAGEGDAQYF
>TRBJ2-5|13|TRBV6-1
CASSRDLSQDQYF
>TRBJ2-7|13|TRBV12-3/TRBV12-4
CASVWTVNNEQYF
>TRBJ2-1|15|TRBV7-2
CASSHPGTSNNEQFF
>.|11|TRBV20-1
CSAVDGHEQYF
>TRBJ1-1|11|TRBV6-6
CASSYDGEAFF
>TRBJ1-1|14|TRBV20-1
CSATPGTANTEAFF
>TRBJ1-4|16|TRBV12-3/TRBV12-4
CASSVGGERTNEKLFF
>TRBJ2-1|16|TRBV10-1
CASRRTSGSPGNEQFF
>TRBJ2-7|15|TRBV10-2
CASSEHKGQGDEQYF
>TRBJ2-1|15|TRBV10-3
CAIRASGGPYNEQFF
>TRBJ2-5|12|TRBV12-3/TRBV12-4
CASTYSRETQYF
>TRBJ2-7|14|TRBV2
CASRADSQRNEQYF
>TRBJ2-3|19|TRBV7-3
CASSPRGTSGGASTDTQYF
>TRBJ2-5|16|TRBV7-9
CASSLGVASGYNEQYF
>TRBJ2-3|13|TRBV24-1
CATSDRLTDTQYF
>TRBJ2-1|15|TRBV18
CASSPSAGFLNEQFF
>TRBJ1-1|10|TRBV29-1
CSGVYTEAFF
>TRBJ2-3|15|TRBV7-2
CASSFSGGGQDTQYF
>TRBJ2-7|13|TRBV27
CASSHVGDYEQYF
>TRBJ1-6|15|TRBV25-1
CASSDDGAFGSPLHF
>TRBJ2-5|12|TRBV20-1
CSARTGRETQYF
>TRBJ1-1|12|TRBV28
CASSMSGTEAFF
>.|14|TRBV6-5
CASSYGRGKVTQYF
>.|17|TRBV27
CASSLFTIAGEGYEQYF
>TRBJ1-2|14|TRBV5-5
CASSAGQGNYGYTF
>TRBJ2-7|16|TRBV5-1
CASSLTEQGLLREQYF
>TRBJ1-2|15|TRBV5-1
CASSLFQGGGYGYTF
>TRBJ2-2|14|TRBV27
CASSLRGGTGELFF
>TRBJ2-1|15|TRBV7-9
CASMVAGGLYNEQFF
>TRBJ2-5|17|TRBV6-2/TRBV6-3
CASSLFPLGGPQETQYF
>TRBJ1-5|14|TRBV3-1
CASSQDHSNQPQHF
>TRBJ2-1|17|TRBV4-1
CASSQETGLAGIFEQFF
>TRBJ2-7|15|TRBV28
CASSLSTDTFYEQYF
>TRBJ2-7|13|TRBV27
CASSAGGGNEQYF